Presented here are 14 T cell receptor beta chains from one specimen sequenced in a study of T cells in Graves' hyperthyroidism and ophthalmopathy. RNA transcripts served as the template for amplifying TCR beta CDR3 regions. The HTBI primer set drove a first-round RT-PCR of the TCR CDR3. In TCRdb, the multiplex PCR reads were re-called with MiXCR into one record per CDR3 protein. Of over 250,000 distinct CDR3 sequences in the sample, 20% to 30% were seen once. Sequencing was done on a sample of blood. Source of these receptors: a man aged 35-49 years with Graves' hyperthyroidism that later progressed to Graves' ophthalmopathy.

The chain uses TRBV20-1 and TRBJ2-7; D not certain. This CDR3 is built from 15 residues. The ends were cut back, 0 bases at V and 0 bases at J, with 12 bases in the middle. Per the germline V gene, CDR1 is DFQATT and CDR2 is SNEGSKA (reference sequence). CDR3: CSARDPLGNSYEQYF. CDR3 sequence (DNA): TGCAGTGCTAGAGATCCTTTAGGGAACTCCTACGAGCAGTACTTC.

This clonotype appeared a single time. This rearrangement joins TRBV11-2 to TRBJ2-5, with 9 bases matching TRBD1. Germline values: CDR1 SGHAT, CDR2 FQNNGV. After removal of 0 bases from V and 5 bases from J, the junction contained 7 bases not matched to a gene. This CDR3 has 16 residues. CDR3 residues: CASSLEPGQGMETQYF. In nucleotides, the CDR3 is TGTGCCAGCAGCTTAGAGCCGGGACAGGGCATGGAGACCCAGTACTTC. Variable domain in full (rest from reference TRBV11-2 and TRBJ2-5): EAGVAQSPRYKIIEKRQSVAFWCNPISGHATLYWYQQILGQGPKLLIQFQNNGVVDDSQLPKDRFSAERLKGVDSTLKIQPAKLEDSAVYLCASSLEPGQGMETQYFGPGTRLLVL.

This clonotype came up many times. The rearrangement links TRBV5-6 to TRBJ1-1, with TRBD1 matching 7 bases. V gave up 4 bases and J gave up 14 bases; unmatched junction bases: 17. Germline-derived CDR1 and CDR2 are SGHDT and YYEEEE. The CDR3 has 14 residues. CDR3 nucleotides: TGTGCCAGCAGCCACTGGGACAGACCGAGGGTAGCCTTCTTT. Protein sequence: CASSHWDRPRVAFF.

This clonotype was seen at least ten times. This sequence joins TRBV20-1 and TRBJ2-2; the D is unclear. V was trimmed by 3 bases and J by 2 bases, leaving 10 bases between them. This CDR3 is built from 14 residues. Germline loops: CDR1 DFQATT, CDR2 SNEGSKA (reference sequence). In DNA, the CDR3 is TGCAGTGCTAGTAGGCTCATCAACACCGGGGAGCTGTTTTTT. This sequence encodes CSASRLINTGELFF.

This clonotype was recorded many times. The genes are TRBV19 and TRBJ1-5; TRBD1 aligns across 7 bases. Looked up from germline, CDR1 is LNHDA and CDR2 is SQIVND (reference sequence). With V trimmed by 4 bases and J by 2 bases, 5 bases remained unmatched. This CDR3 is built from 15 residues. CDR3 in DNA: TGTGCCAGTAGTACCAGAGACAGGGGCAATCAGCCCCAGCATTTT. It is translated as CASSTRDRGNQPQHF.

This clonotype has a count of ten or more. The J gene is TRBJ1-6, the V gene TRBV5-1; possible D gene TRBD1, 5 bases. There are 15 residues in the CDR3. The V gene's germline CDR1 is SGHRS and CDR2 YFSETQ. Between the trimmed V and J ends, which lost 0 bases and 7 bases, there was a span of 11 bases. DNA of the CDR3: TGCGCCAGCAGCTTGGTTCAGGGCTTGAATTCACCCCTCCACTTT. It encodes CASSLVQGLNSPLHF.

The rearrangement uses TRBV9 and TRBJ1-5; D may be TRBD1 (6 bases). Deletions cut 0 bases from V and 4 bases from J, with 11 bases between. The CDR3 totals 15 residues. Germline values: CDR1 SGDLS, CDR2 YYNGEE. The CDR3 spells CASSVGTAWNQPQHF. The CDR3 nucleotides are TGTGCCAGCAGCGTAGGGACAGCCTGGAATCAGCCCCAGCATTTT.

This clonotype was observed many times. The CDR3 DNA reads as TGCGCCAGCAGTGGAGTTTCGGAGACCCAGTACTTC. It encodes CASSGVSETQYF. This chain uses TRBV5-1 with TRBJ2-5; D uncertain. CDR1 is SGHRS and CDR2 is YFSETQ in the germline V gene. This CDR3 spans 12 amino acids. Trimming removed 5 bases at V and 5 bases at J, with 10 bases between.

The table lists this clonotype with many counts. The chain combines TRBV29-1 with TRBJ2-7, with TRBD2 matching over 8 bases. Germline CDR1 SQVTM, CDR2 ANQGSEA. The CDR3 contains 13 residues. Trimming removed 4 bases from V and 0 bases from J; junction bases left unmatched: 2. In DNA form, the CDR3 reads TGCAGCGTTGTAGCGGGATTCTCCTACGAGCAGTACTTC. Its translation: CSVVAGFSYEQYF.

Ten or more counts support this clonotype. The chain joins TRBV29-1 to TRBJ2-7, with D possibly being TRBD1 (6 bases). V shed 4 bases and J shed 5 bases, with 15 bases lying between them. This CDR3 spans 13 amino acids. CDR1 is SQVTM and CDR2 is ANQGSEA in the germline V gene. The CDR3 coding sequence is TGCAGCGTTGGTCGGCAGGGGCACGACGAGCAGTACTTC. Protein product: CSVGRQGHDEQYF.

The sample holds many counts of this clonotype. The chain recombines TRBV27 with TRBJ2-4; 8 positions agree with TRBD1. Germline CDR1 MNHEY, CDR2 SMNVEV (reference sequence). The CDR3 spans 17 residues. The ends lost 4 bases at V and 1 base at J; junction bases unmatched: 9. Here the CDR3 reads CASSSRTGYGAKNIQYF. CDR3 sequence (DNA): TGTGCCAGCAGTTCCAGGACAGGGTATGGGGCCAAAAACATTCAGTACTTC.

The table lists this clonotype with many counts. The chain carries TRBV12-3 or TRBV12-4 and TRBJ2-2; 12 bases are shared with TRBD2. There are 17 residues in the CDR3. The V segment lost 5 bases and the J segment 2 bases; nucleotides outside the gene matches: 6. DNA of the CDR3: TGTGCCAGCAGTCGAGGGACTAGCGGGTATAACACCGGGGAGCTGTTTTTT. Residues: CASSRGTSGYNTGELFF.

This clonotype has ten or more counts. The chain employs TRBV6-1 and TRBJ1-5, with D perhaps matching TRBD1 (6 bases). CDR1 is MNHNS, CDR2 SASEGT, per germline. Deletions cut 1 base from V and 4 bases from J, with 17 bases between. The CDR3 consists of 17 residues. The CDR3 loop reads CASSEEFRVGGNQPQHF. In DNA, the CDR3 is TGTGCCAGCAGTGAAGAGTTTAGGGTAGGGGGAAATCAGCCCCAGCATTTT.

This clonotype was seen ten or more times. The rearrangement links TRBV2 to TRBJ2-5, with D perhaps being TRBD1 or TRBD2 (5 bases each). The V end lost 7 bases, the J end lost 0 bases, and 18 bases lay between the germline ends. The CDR3 spans 16 residues. From germline, CDR1 is SNHLY and CDR2 FYNNEI. The CDR3 reads CASKGRRDRHQETQYF. CDR3 DNA: TGTGCCAGCAAGGGACGGCGAGACCGACACCAAGAGACCCAGTACTTC.